This T cell receptor beta chain stems from a study of shared clonotypes between healthy human individuals. The overall study: Three plates were used per donor for CD4 naive, three for CD4 memory, two for CD8 naive and one for CD8 memory.

Sequenced by immunoSEQ multiplex PCR; TCRdb stores in-frame clones only, minus some. The repertoire has approximately 2.5 million clones, roughly 93% of them found once; the top ten carry 0.35% to 0.45%. Study conclusions and caveats: Some clonotypes were shared by all four sorted-subset donors, while others were not shared. The non-shared ones had lower generation probabilities than the shared ones.

This CDR3 contains 15 residues. CDR1 and CDR2 from the germline V gene are SGHRS and YFSETQ. Notes on this clone: As yet, its antigen is unknown.

V gene TRBV5-1 combines with J gene TRBJ2-5; no clear D. The end of the DNA is better explained by TRBJ2-7, so the J call may be wrong. This clonotype was sampled from a man aged 18 to 35 in good health. Some clones in this sample may be carry-over from other donors' samples. Sequences were obtained from naive CD4+ T cells from PBMCs. Specified subset: CD45RA+ positively selected. In nucleotides, the CDR3 is TGCGCCAGCAGCTTATCAGCTGACCTCACCTACGAGCAGTACTTC. Its protein product is CASSLSADLTYEQYF.